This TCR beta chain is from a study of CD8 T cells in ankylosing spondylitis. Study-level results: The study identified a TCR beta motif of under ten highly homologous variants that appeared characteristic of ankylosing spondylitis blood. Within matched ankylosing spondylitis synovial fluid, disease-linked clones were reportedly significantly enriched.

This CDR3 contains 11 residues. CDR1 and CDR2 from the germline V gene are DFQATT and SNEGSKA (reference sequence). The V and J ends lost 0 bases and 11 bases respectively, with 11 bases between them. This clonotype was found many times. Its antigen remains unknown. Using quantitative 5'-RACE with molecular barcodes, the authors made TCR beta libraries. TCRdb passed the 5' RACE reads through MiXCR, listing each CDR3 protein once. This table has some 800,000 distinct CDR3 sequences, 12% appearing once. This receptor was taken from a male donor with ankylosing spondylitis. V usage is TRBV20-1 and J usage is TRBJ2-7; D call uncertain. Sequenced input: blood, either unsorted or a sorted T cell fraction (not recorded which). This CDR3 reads CSARDEPIEYF. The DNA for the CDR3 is TGCAGTGCTAGAGATGAACCCATCGAGTACTTC.